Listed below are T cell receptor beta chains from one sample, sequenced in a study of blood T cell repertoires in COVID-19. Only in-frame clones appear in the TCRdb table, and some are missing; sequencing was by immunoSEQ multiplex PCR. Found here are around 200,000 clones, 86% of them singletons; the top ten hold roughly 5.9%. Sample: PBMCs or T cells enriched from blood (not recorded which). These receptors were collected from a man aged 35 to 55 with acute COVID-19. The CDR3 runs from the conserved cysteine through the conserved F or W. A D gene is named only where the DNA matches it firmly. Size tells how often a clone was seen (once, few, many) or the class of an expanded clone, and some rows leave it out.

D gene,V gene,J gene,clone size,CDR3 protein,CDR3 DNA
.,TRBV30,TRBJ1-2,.,CAWMFVRQEDGYTF,TGTGCCTGGATGTTCGTAAGACAAGAAGATGGCTACACCTTC
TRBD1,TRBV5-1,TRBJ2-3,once,CASSSGQGADTQYF,TGCGCCAGCAGCTCCGGACAGGGCGCAGATACGCAGTATTTT
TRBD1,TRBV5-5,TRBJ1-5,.,CASSFRRGPDQPQHF,TGTGCCAGCAGCTTTCGGAGGGGGCCGGATCAGCCCCAGCATTTT
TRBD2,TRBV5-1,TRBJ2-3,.,CASTTSVTDTQYF,TGCGCCAGCACGACTAGCGTCACAGATACGCAGTATTTT
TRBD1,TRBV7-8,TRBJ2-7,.,CASSSSDRIDEQYF,TGTGCCAGCAGCTCGTCGGACAGGATCGACGAGCAGTACTTC
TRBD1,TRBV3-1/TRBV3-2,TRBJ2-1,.,CASSQGGQGAWFF,TGTGCCAGCAGCCAAGGGGGACAGGGGGCTTGGTTCTTC
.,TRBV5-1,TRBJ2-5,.,CASMGGASRETQYF,TGCGCCAGCATGGGTGGGGCGAGTCGGGAGACCCAGTACTTC
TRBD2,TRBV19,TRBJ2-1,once,CASRDRLAGLSAKEQFF,TGTGCCAGTCGGGACAGACTAGCGGGGCTTTCGGCAAAGGAGCAGTTCTTC
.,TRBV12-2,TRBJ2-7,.,CASRSDPGTPNYEQYF,TGTGCAAGTCGCTCGGACCCCGGGACTCCGAACTACGAGCAGTACTTC
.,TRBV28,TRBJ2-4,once,CASIDTGLAKNIQYF,TGTGCCAGCATTGATACAGGGTTGGCCAAAAACATTCAGTACTTC
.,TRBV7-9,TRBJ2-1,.,CASSLGIIAENNEQFF,TGTGCCAGCAGCTTAGGGATCATAGCGGAAAACAATGAGCAGTTCTTC
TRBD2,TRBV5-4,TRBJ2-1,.,CASNHGLADPISSYNEQFF,TGTGCCAGCAACCACGGACTAGCGGATCCCATTAGCTCCTACAATGAGCAGTTCTTC
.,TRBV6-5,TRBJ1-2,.,CASSYGFLGNGYTF,TGTGCCAGCAGTTACGGTTTTCTGGGCAATGGCTACACCTTC
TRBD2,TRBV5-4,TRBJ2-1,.,CASSHAVRTSVNEQFF,TGTGCCAGCAGCCACGCCGTAAGGACTAGCGTCAATGAGCAGTTCTTC
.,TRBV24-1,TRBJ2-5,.,CATSGTTEGTQYF,TGTGCCACCAGTGGCACTACCGAAGGGACCCAGTACTTC
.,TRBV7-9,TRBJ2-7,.,CASSTVPRWGPGYEQYF,TGTGCCAGCAGCACCGTCCCGCGATGGGGGCCTGGTTACGAGCAGTACTTC
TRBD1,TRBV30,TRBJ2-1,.,CAWVKGPGTGVDEQFF,TGTGCCTGGGTTAAGGGTCCCGGGACAGGGGTGGATGAGCAGTTCTTC
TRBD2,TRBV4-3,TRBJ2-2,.,CASSQELYREGGISNTGELFF,TGCGCCAGCAGCCAAGAATTATATAGGGAGGGAGGGATTTCGAACACCGGGGAGCTGTTTTTT
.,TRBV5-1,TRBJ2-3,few,CASSSGIWREDTQYF,TGCGCCAGCAGCTCGGGTATATGGAGAGAAGATACGCAGTATTTT
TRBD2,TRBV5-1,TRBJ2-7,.,CASSLGQREGAHEQYF,TGCGCCAGCAGCTTGGGGCAGCGGGAGGGAGCCCACGAGCAGTACTTC
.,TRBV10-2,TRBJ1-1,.,CASMPTGDRGSEAFF,TGCGCCAGCATGCCAACAGGTGATCGAGGCTCTGAAGCTTTCTTT
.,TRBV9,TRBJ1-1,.,CASSLTPGHTAFF,TGTGCCAGCAGCCTAACCCCGGGACATACAGCTTTCTTT
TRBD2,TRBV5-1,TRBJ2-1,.,CASSLALAGGGWGEQFF,TGCGCCAGCAGCTTGGCTCTAGCGGGAGGAGGATGGGGTGAGCAGTTCTTC
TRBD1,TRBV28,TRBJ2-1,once,CASSLSGQGVQEQFF,TGTGCCAGCAGTTTGTCGGGACAGGGGGTACAGGAGCAGTTCTTC
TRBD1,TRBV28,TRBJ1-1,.,CASAPGRGRHEAFF,TGTGCCAGCGCTCCCGGAAGGGGGCGGCACGAAGCTTTCTTT
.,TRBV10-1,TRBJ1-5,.,CASTLPGGGEVCNQPQHF,TGCGCCAGCACCCTCCCCGGGGGGGGTGAAGTTTGCAATCAGCCCCAGCATTTT
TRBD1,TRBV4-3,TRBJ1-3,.,CASSQAGTGVHTIYF,TGCGCCAGCAGCCAAGCCGGGACAGGGGTCCACACCATATATTTT
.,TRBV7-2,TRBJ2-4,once,CASSLWAGEGNIQYF,TGTGCCAGCAGCTTGTGGGCAGGGGAGGGGAACATTCAGTACTTC
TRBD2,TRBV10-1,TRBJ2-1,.,CASSESGLKYNEQFF,TGCGCCAGCAGTGAGTCGGGACTAAAATACAATGAGCAGTTCTTC
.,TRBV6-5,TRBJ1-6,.,CASSYGGALASPLHF,TGTGCCAGCAGTTACGGGGGGGCGCTAGCATCACCCCTCCACTTT
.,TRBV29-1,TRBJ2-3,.,CSVGQLAYTQYF,TGCAGCGTTGGACAGCTTGCGTATACGCAGTATTTT
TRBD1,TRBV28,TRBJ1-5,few,CASSRTGTSRQPQHF,TGTGCCAGCAGTAGGACAGGAACCTCAAGGCAGCCCCAGCATTTT
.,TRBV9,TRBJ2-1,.,CASNYGNAHNEQFF,TGTGCCAGCAACTACGGGAACGCACACAATGAGCAGTTCTTC
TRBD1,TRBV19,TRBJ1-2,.,CASRDRDRGYGYTF,TGTGCCAGTAGGGACCGGGACAGGGGCTATGGCTACACCTTC
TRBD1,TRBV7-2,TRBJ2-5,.,CASSPPKTGGGETQYF,TGTGCCAGCAGCCCCCCAAAGACAGGGGGCGGGGAGACCCAGTACTTC
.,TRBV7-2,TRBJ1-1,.,CASSLGQVSTEAFF,TGTGCCAGCAGCTTAGGACAGGTTTCGACTGAAGCTTTCTTT
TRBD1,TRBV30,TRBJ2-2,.,CAWSQGGWNTGELFF,TGTGCCTGGAGTCAAGGGGGCTGGAACACCGGGGAGCTGTTTTTT
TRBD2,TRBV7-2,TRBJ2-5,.,CASSPRAGEVETQYF,TGTGCCAGCAGCCCCCGCGCGGGAGAGGTTGAGACCCAGTACTTC
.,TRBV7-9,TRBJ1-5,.,CASSLTTGPNQPQHF,TGTGCCAGCAGCTTAACTACAGGACCCAATCAGCCCCAGCATTTT
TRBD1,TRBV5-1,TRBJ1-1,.,CASSRDRGNTEAFF,TGCGCCAGCAGCAGGGACAGGGGTAACACTGAAGCTTTCTTT
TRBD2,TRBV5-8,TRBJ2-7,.,CANPSAGARYEQYF,TGTGCCAACCCATCAGCGGGAGCCCGCTACGAGCAGTACTTC
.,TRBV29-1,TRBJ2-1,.,CSVAGNEQFF,TGCAGCGTTGCAGGCAATGAGCAGTTCTTC
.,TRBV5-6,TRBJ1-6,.,CASSQNESPLHF,TGTGCCAGCAGTCAAAACGAGTCACCCCTCCACTTT
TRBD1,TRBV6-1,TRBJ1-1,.,CASSEEVGTGGSEAFF,TGTGCCAGCAGTGAAGAAGTGGGGACAGGGGGATCTGAAGCTTTCTTT
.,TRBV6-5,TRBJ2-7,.,CASSYSRGYEQYF,TGTGCCAGCAGTTACTCGAGAGGCTACGAGCAGTACTTC
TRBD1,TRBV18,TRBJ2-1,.,CASSSLPGQGDNEQFF,TGTGCCAGCTCGTCGTTACCGGGACAGGGCGACAATGAGCAGTTCTTC
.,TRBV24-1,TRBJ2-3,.,CATGGALATDTQYF,TGTGCCACCGGGGGAGCCCTAGCGACAGATACGCAGTATTTT
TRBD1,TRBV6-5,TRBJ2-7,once,CASSFGQGTYEQYF,TGTGCCAGCAGTTTCGGACAGGGAACCTACGAGCAGTACTTC
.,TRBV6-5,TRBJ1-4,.,CASFLGGSGEKLFF,TGTGCCAGCTTCTTGGGGGGATCAGGTGAAAAACTGTTTTTT
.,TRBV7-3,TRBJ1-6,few,CASSLGTNPNSPLHF,TGTGCCAGCAGCCTAGGGACAAACCCTAATTCACCCCTCCACTTT
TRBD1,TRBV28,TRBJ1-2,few,CASSLGQATTYGYTF,TGTGCCAGCAGTTTGGGACAGGCTACGACCTATGGCTACACCTTC
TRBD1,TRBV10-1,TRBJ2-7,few,CASSGQGRNEQYF,TGCGCCAGCAGCGGACAGGGCAGAAACGAGCAGTACTTC
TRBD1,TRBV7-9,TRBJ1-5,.,CASSRWDSKHNQPQHF,TGTGCCAGCAGCAGATGGGACAGTAAGCACAATCAGCCCCAGCATTTT
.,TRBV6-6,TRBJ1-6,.,CASTGEITNSPLHF,TGTGCCAGCACTGGGGAGATAACAAATTCGCCCCTCCACTTT
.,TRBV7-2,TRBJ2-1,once,CASSPTGARLRVYEQFF,TGTGCCAGCAGCCCCACCGGTGCCCGCTTGAGAGTCTATGAGCAGTTCTTC
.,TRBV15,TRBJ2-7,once,CATSRAKTLSYEQYF,TGTGCCACCAGCAGGGCGAAGACTCTCTCCTACGAGCAGTACTTC
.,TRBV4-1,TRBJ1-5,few,CASSQPRDGPNQPQHF,TGCGCCAGCAGCCAACCGCGGGACGGACCCAATCAGCCCCAGCATTTT
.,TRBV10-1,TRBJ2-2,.,CASSIVRGRSGELFF,TGCGCCAGCAGTATAGTCAGGGGGAGGTCCGGGGAGCTGTTTTTT
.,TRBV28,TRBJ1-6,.,CASSLGHLAPLHF,TGTGCCAGCAGTTTAGGACACCTGGCGCCCCTCCACTTT